These 23 T cell receptor beta chains were all obtained from the same sample, sequenced in a study of T-cell reconstitution after alpha-beta-depleted transplantation in children. Library preparation (for TCRbeta) was performed with unique molecular identifiers. Each CDR3 protein gets one entry after TCRdb re-called the PCR reads with MiXCR. The table lists hundreds of thousands of distinct CDR3 sequences, roughly 13% of them singletons. The material sequenced was PBMCs, mostly from graft donor cells, taken 360 days after TCRalphabeta/CD19-depleted stem cell transplant. The receptors here all came from a male patient under 18 who had a stem cell transplant for acute myeloid leukemia, so the T cells may come from the graft donor.

There are a few counts of this clonotype. The CDR3 sequence is CASSLGPPGTLSGANVLTF. CDR3 nucleotides: TGTGCCAGCAGCTTGGGCCCCCCGGGAACCCTCTCTGGGGCCAACGTCCTGACTTTC. The V call is TRBV5-4, the J call TRBJ2-6; tentatively, D is TRBD2 (5 bases). Deletions cut 0 bases from V and 0 bases from J, with 16 bases between. The germline CDR1 and CDR2 sequences are SGHNT and YYREEE (reference sequence). The CDR3 has 19 residues.

This clonotype was counted many times. The chain has TRBV4-3 and TRBJ2-5; tentatively, D is TRBD2 (5 bases). The V end was cut by 1 base, the J end by 5 bases, with 14 bases between. The CDR3 covers 15 residues. Germline values: CDR1 LGHNA, CDR2 YSLEER. The CDR3 sequence: CASSQAYPGFETQYF. The CDR3 DNA reads as TGCGCCAGCAGCCAAGCGTACCCGGGATTTGAGACCCAGTACTTC.

This clonotype appeared many times. The gene calls are TRBV7-2 and TRBJ2-5; D is uncertain. The germline V gene has CDR1 SGHTA and CDR2 FQGNSA. Trimming shortened V by 5 bases and J by 4 bases, and 11 bases separated the two germline ends. There are 13 residues in the CDR3. The CDR3 region is CASSAFGPETQYF. The CDR3, as DNA: TGTGCCAGCAGCGCGTTCGGACCAGAGACCCAGTACTTC.

This chain joins TRBV7-3 and TRBJ2-4; TRBD2 might be the D (6 bases). The CDR3 length is 16 residues. V gave up 5 bases and J gave up 0 bases, with 14 bases separating them. Germline V lookup: CDR1 SGHTA, CDR2 FQGTGA. CDR3 residues: CASSQGRGLAKNIQYF. Here the CDR3 DNA reads TGTGCCAGCAGCCAAGGCCGGGGACTAGCCAAAAACATTCAGTACTTC.

A few counts support this clonotype. The chain recombines TRBV29-1 with TRBJ2-2; TRBD2 aligns across 12 bases. The CDR3 sequence is 18 residues long. V was clipped by 6 bases and J by 1 base; unmatched bases: 12. Germline V gene sequence: CDR1 SQVTM, CDR2 ANQGSEA. Written as DNA, the CDR3 is TGCAGCGTGGAGGGGGGGACTAGCGGGTCGGGGAACACCGGGGAGCTGTTTTTT. This sequence encodes CSVEGGTSGSGNTGELFF.

This clonotype showed up just once. One end of the junction fails to match germline, which may point to a read error. The chain employs TRBV10-3 and TRBJ2-1, with D tentatively TRBD2 (6 bases). The germline V gene encodes CDR1 ENHRY and CDR2 SYGVKD. The CDR3 is made up of 12 amino acids. The CDR3 reads CTMRTTYNEQFF. The CDR3 DNA sequence: TGTACCATGCGGACTACTTACAATGAGCAGTTCTTC.

This clonotype has only a few counts. V and J are TRBV20-1 and TRBJ2-4; perhaps TRBD2 as D (7 bases). There are 16 residues in the CDR3. Germline V CDR1 and CDR2: DFQATT, SNEGSKA (reference sequence). V was pared by 3 bases and J by 3 bases, with 18 bases between. CDR3 region: CSARPPQGGGKNIQYF. CDR3 bases: TGCAGTGCTAGGCCCCCCCAGGGAGGGGGCAAAAACATTCAGTACTTC.

This clonotype was counted a few times. The chain employs TRBV12-3 or TRBV12-4 and TRBJ2-7, with 12 bases matching TRBD1. The V gene end was trimmed by 3 bases and the J gene end by 3 bases; junction bases not matched to a gene: 3. The CDR3 extends over 15 amino acids. The CDR3 reads CASSFGTGGRYEQYF. DNA of the CDR3: TGTGCCAGCAGTTTCGGGACAGGGGGCCGCTACGAGCAGTACTTC.

The chain joins TRBV12-3 or TRBV12-4 to TRBJ1-1, with D possibly TRBD1 on 6 matching bases. This CDR3 comprises 13 residues. Trimming cost V 8 bases and J 1 base, with 11 bases left between them. The CDR3 nucleotides are TGTGCCAGCCTACAGGGAGGGAACACTGAAGCTTTCTTT. Translated: CASLQGGNTEAFF.

The rearrangement joins TRBV7-3 to TRBJ2-7, with a tentative D call TRBD1 (5 bases). The CDR3 has 15 residues. V lost 2 bases and J lost 5, with 16 bases in between. CDR1 is SGHTA, CDR2 FQGTGA, per germline. CDR3 sequence reads: CASSLSPRQYHEQYF. The CDR3 DNA is TGTGCCAGCAGCTTATCCCCCCGACAGTACCACGAGCAGTACTTC.

The J gene is TRBJ2-7, the V gene TRBV7-9; tentative D call: TRBD1 (6 bases). This CDR3 comprises 13 residues. Germline CDR1 reads SEHNR; CDR2 reads FQNEAQ (reference sequence). V lost 4 bases to trimming and J lost 7 bases, with 14 bases between them. The CDR3 bases are TGTGCCAGCAGCTCCCCGGGACAAGATGAGCAGTACTTC. Protein: CASSSPGQDEQYF.

This clonotype was counted only a few times. The rearrangement joins TRBV20-1 to TRBJ2-7, with TRBD2 matching over 9 bases. Germline V gene sequence: CDR1 DFQATT, CDR2 SNEGSKA (reference sequence). J lost 2 bases, V lost 5 bases, and 10 bases had no gene match. This CDR3 is 15 amino acids long. The chain's CDR3 is CSAPPVVAGAYEQYF. CDR3 bases: TGCAGTGCTCCCCCAGTAGTAGCGGGGGCCTACGAGCAGTACTTC.

This clonotype has more than one count but fewer than ten. J is TRBJ2-3 and V is TRBV19; D is perhaps TRBD2 (6 bases). This CDR3 spans 15 amino acids. The germline V gene has CDR1 LNHDA and CDR2 SQIVND (reference sequence). V dropped 7 bases and J dropped 0 bases, with 14 bases sitting between them. The CDR3 loop reads CASTPPGGSTDTQYF. CDR3 sequence (DNA): TGTGCCAGTACCCCACCCGGGGGTAGCACAGATACGCAGTATTTT.

The chain uses TRBV7-8 and TRBJ2-2, with 9 positions matching TRBD1. CDR3 length equals 17 residues. The trim removed 5 bases at V and 4 bases at J, leaving 11 bases unmatched. CDR1 is SGHVS and CDR2 is FQNEAQ in the germline V gene. CDR3 sequence: CASSPGRDRAGTGELFF. The CDR3 nucleotides are TGTGCCAGCAGCCCGGGGAGGGACAGGGCGGGCACCGGGGAGCTGTTTTTT.

The chain combines TRBV28 with TRBJ1-6, with a tentative D call TRBD1 (6 bases). Germline V gene data show CDR1 as MDHEN and CDR2 as SYDVKM. The V and J ends lost 7 bases and 6 bases respectively, with 22 bases between them. The CDR3 is made up of 17 amino acids. In DNA form, the CDR3 reads TGTGCCAGCACCGATCAGCAGGGGCTTGTTTTTAATTCACCCCTCCACTTT. As protein: CASTDQQGLVFNSPLHF.

This clonotype came up many times. Compared with germline, one end of the junction differs, possibly owing to a read error. This CDR3 is CASSLAGASHNEQFF. The CDR3 DNA reads as TGCGCCAGCAGCCTAGCGGGGGCCTCCCACAATGAGCAGTTCTTC. V gene TRBV5-1 combines with J gene TRBJ2-1, with 10 bases matching TRBD2. CDR1 and CDR2 (germline): SGHRS, YFSETQ. This CDR3 contains 15 residues.

The chain uses TRBV5-1 and TRBJ2-3; D perhaps matches TRBD1 (5 bases). The tail of the sequence fits TRBJ1-5 better, so the J call may be wrong. Germline V gene lookup returns CDR1 SGHRS and CDR2 YFSETQ. The CDR3 spans 14 residues. The CDR3 nucleotides read TGCGCCAGCAGCTTGGATCCAGGGTCAGATACGCAGCATTTT. It is translated as CASSLDPGSDTQHF.

This clonotype was seen a handful of times. This chain connects TRBV28 to TRBJ2-5; 8 nucleotides agree with TRBD1. The CDR3 spans 14 residues. The junction had 6 bases not matched to a gene; V was cut back by 8 bases and J by 1 base. Germline V gene lookup returns CDR1 MDHEN and CDR2 SYDVKM. The CDR3 protein is CASDDRGPQETQYF. DNA for the CDR3: TGTGCCAGCGATGACAGGGGCCCCCAAGAGACCCAGTACTTC.

This rearrangement joins TRBV3-1 to TRBJ2-7; TRBD2 matches at 12 bases. The V gene end was trimmed by 0 bases and the J gene end by 7 bases; junction bases not matched to a gene: 7. Germline CDR1 and CDR2: LGHDT and YNNKEL (reference sequence). This CDR3 comprises 16 residues. The CDR3: CASSQDLAGGPEEQYF. DNA for the CDR3: TGTGCCAGCAGCCAAGACCTAGCGGGAGGGCCCGAAGAGCAGTACTTC.

This clonotype was detected a few times. This chain links TRBV5-1 with TRBJ2-5; 16 bases are shared with TRBD2. The germline CDR1 and CDR2 sequences are SGHRS and YFSETQ. V was pared by 4 bases and J by 7 bases, with 4 bases of the junction left unmatched. The CDR3 is 15 residues long. This CDR3 reads CASSTGTSGRGTQYF. The CDR3 nucleotides read TGCGCCAGCAGCACAGGGACTAGCGGGAGGGGGACCCAGTACTTC.

The genes are TRBV30 and TRBJ2-1; perhaps TRBD1 as D (6 bases). Germline CDR1 is GTSNPN and CDR2 is SVGIG (reference sequence). V gave up 0 bases and J gave up 9 bases, with 15 bases separating them. The CDR3 length is 14 residues. This CDR3 is CAWSVGPGAGEQFF. In DNA, the CDR3 is TGTGCCTGGAGTGTAGGCCCAGGGGCCGGTGAGCAGTTCTTC.

This chain connects TRBV5-1 to TRBJ2-1, with 7 bases matching TRBD1. The CDR3 runs 15 residues. V trimming: 1 base; J trimming: 3 bases; junction bases outside the gene matches: 4. In germline, CDR1 is SGHRS, CDR2 YFSETQ. This CDR3 is CASSLPDRNYNEQFF. Here the CDR3 DNA reads TGCGCCAGCAGCTTGCCGGACAGGAACTACAATGAGCAGTTCTTC.

This clonotype has more than one count but fewer than ten. V gene TRBV4-3 combines with J gene TRBJ1-2, with TRBD1 as a possible D gene (5 bases). Between the trimmed V and J ends, which lost 0 bases and 4 bases, there was a span of 12 bases. The CDR3 has 15 residues. Per germline, CDR1 LGHNA and CDR2 YSLEER. The CDR3 DNA reads TGCGCCAGCAGCCAAGATCCGCGGCAGGGCTATGGCTACACCTTC. Translating it yields CASSQDPRQGYGYTF.